The 10 T cell receptor beta chains below all came from one sample that was sequenced in a study of T-cell reconstitution after alpha-beta-depleted transplantation in children. Preparation of the TCRbeta library involved a method that used unique molecular identifiers. TCRdb called the PCR reads again in MiXCR, with one record for every CDR3 protein. In the table there are hundreds of thousands of distinct CDR3 sequences, under 15% of which are singletons. Material: PBMCs, obtained before TCRalphabeta/CD19-depleted stem cell transplant. These receptor sequences come from a girl between 2 and 10 years old with congenital amegakaryocytic thrombocytopenia, due to receive a stem cell transplant.

The table lists this clonotype with many counts. The V call is TRBV5-1, the J call TRBJ2-6, with 11 positions matching TRBD2. This CDR3 is built from 20 residues. Germline CDR1 and CDR2: SGHRS and YFSETQ. V gave up 0 bases and J gave up 2 bases; unmatched junction bases: 10. CDR3 sequence (DNA): TGCGCCAGCAGCTTGGACCTACTAGCGGGAGTTGGCGCTGGGGCCAACGTCCTGACTTTC. Translated, it gives CASSLDLLAGVGAGANVLTF.

There are many counts of this clonotype. This chain connects TRBV7-2 to TRBJ2-3; no clear D gene. V was cut by 0 bases and J by 4 bases, with 11 bases left in between. The length of the CDR3 is 15 residues. Germline CDR1 reads SGHTA; CDR2 reads FQGNSA. The CDR3 loop reads CASSLASSRADTQYF. The DNA for the CDR3 is TGTGCCAGCAGCTTAGCTTCGTCTAGGGCAGATACGCAGTATTTT.

This sequence joins TRBV5-1 and TRBJ2-5, with D unclear. Looked up from germline, CDR1 is SGHRS and CDR2 is YFSETQ. Between the trimmed V and J ends, which lost 1 base and 5 bases, there was a span of 15 bases. The CDR3 totals 15 residues. CDR3 region: CASSLRSLGDETQYF. The CDR3 bases are TGCGCCAGCAGCTTGAGGTCGCTGGGCGATGAGACCCAGTACTTC. The whole variable domain, filled in from reference TRBV5-1 and TRBJ2-5, reads KAGVTQTPRYLIKTRGQQVTLSCSPISGHRSVSWYQQTPGQGLQFLFEYFSETQRNKGNFPGRFSGRQFSNSRSEMNVSTLELGDSALYLCASSLRSLGDETQYFGPGTRLLVL.

The table lists this clonotype with a few counts. This chain connects TRBV29-1 to TRBJ2-5; tentative D call: TRBD1 (5 bases). This CDR3 contains 17 residues. In germline, CDR1 is SQVTM, CDR2 ANQGSEA. V dropped 5 bases and J dropped 5 bases, with 27 bases sitting between them. The CDR3 bases are TGCAGCGTTTCCGTCCAACCCTTGGGATGGGGCCAGGAGACCCAGTACTTC. Protein sequence: CSVSVQPLGWGQETQYF. Full variable domain (remainder filled in from reference TRBV29-1 and TRBJ2-5): SAVISQKPSRDICQRGTSLTIQCQVDSQVTMMFWYRQQPGQSLTLIATANQGSEATYESGFVIDKFPISRPNLTFSTLTVSNMSPEDSSIYLCSVSVQPLGWGQETQYFGPGTRLLVL.

This clonotype was counted many times. This chain connects TRBV6-2 or TRBV6-3 to TRBJ2-2; D is unclear. Germline CDR1 MNHEY, CDR2 SVGEGT. Trimming shortened V by 8 bases and J by 16 bases, and 20 bases separated the two germline ends. The CDR3 runs to 12 residues. CDR3 loop: CASGERDPKRFF. The CDR3, as DNA: TGTGCCAGCGGAGAGAGAGATCCTAAGAGGTTTTTT.

At least ten counts were recorded for this clonotype. The genes are TRBV12-3 or TRBV12-4 and TRBJ2-7; no clear D. The germline V and J ends were trimmed by 3 bases and 4 bases, with 10 bases remaining between them. The CDR3 sequence is 13 residues long. The CDR3 sequence: CASSFTLNYEQYF. The CDR3 DNA reads TGTGCCAGCAGTTTTACCCTAAATTACGAGCAGTACTTC.

The rearrangement uses TRBV27 and TRBJ2-1; TRBD2 aligns across 10 bases. Germline trimming cut 5 bases from V and 8 bases from J; bases unmatched to any gene: 9. The length of the CDR3 is 15 residues. Germline V gene data show CDR1 as MNHEY and CDR2 as SMNVEV (reference sequence). CDR3 sequence: CASSNLAGVSDEQFF. CDR3 DNA: TGTGCCAGCAGTAACCTAGCGGGAGTCAGCGATGAGCAGTTCTTC.

The V and J genes are TRBV20-1 and TRBJ1-1, with TRBD1 as a possible D gene (5 bases). The CDR3 runs to 14 residues. From germline, CDR1 is DFQATT and CDR2 SNEGSKA (reference sequence). Trimming left V 4 bases short and J 11 bases short, with 23 bases between. CDR3 region: CSAKEGPWSGVAFF. CDR3 DNA sequence: TGCAGTGCTAAGGAGGGACCGTGGAGTGGGGTTGCTTTCTTT.

This clonotype has more than one count but fewer than ten. The V and J genes are TRBV6-1 and TRBJ2-1; 10 bases line up with TRBD2. The CDR3 sequence is 16 residues long. Looked up from germline, CDR1 is MNHNS and CDR2 is SASEGT. V trimming: 2 bases; J trimming: 4 bases; junction bases outside the gene matches: 5. In DNA, the CDR3 is TGTGCCAGCAGTGAACCGGGACTAGCGTTATACAATGAGCAGTTCTTC. Residues: CASSEPGLALYNEQFF.

This clonotype was observed a handful of times. V and J are TRBV3-1 and TRBJ2-1, with TRBD2 matching over 8 bases. V was clipped by 1 base and J by 4 bases; unmatched bases: 3. Per germline, CDR1 LGHDT and CDR2 YNNKEL (reference sequence). The CDR3 extends over 15 amino acids. DNA of the CDR3: TGTGCCAGCAGCCAAGCGGGAGGGCAATACAATGAGCAGTTCTTC. This codes for CASSQAGGQYNEQFF.